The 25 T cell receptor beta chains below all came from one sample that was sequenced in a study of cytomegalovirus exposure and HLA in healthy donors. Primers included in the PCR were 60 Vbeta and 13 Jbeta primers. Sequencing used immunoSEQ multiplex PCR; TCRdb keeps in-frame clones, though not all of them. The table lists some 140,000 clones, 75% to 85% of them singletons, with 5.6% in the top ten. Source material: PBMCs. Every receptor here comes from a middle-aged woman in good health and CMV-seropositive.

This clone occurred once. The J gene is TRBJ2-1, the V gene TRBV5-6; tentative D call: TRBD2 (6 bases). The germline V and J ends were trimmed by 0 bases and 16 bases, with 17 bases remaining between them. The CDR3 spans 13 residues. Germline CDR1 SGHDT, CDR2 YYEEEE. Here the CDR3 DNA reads TGTGCCAGCAGCTTGGCCGGCGGGAATGTAGGATTCTTC. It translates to CASSLAGGNVGFF.

The CDR3 coding sequence is TGTGCCAGCAGTTTTCTACCGGGACAGGGCTACGAGCAGTACTTC. Protein product: CASSFLPGQGYEQYF. The chain employs TRBV28 and TRBJ2-7, with TRBD1 matching over 9 bases. This CDR3 spans 15 amino acids. Germline V CDR1 and CDR2: MDHEN, SYDVKM. V lost 3 bases to trimming and J lost 3 bases; unmatched junction nucleotides: 6.

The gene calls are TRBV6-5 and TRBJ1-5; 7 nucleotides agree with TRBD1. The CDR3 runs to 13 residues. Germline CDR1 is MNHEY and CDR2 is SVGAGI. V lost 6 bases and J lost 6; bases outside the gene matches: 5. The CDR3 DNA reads TGTGCCAGCAGGCCAGGGGGGTCTCAGCCCCAGCATTTT. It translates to CASRPGGSQPQHF.

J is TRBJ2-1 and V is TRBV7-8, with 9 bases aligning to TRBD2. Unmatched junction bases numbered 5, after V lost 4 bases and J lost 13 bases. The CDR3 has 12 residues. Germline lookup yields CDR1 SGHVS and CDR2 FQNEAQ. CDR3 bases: TGTGCCAGCAGCTGGGGACTAGCAAGTCAGTTCTTC. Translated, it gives CASSWGLASQFF.

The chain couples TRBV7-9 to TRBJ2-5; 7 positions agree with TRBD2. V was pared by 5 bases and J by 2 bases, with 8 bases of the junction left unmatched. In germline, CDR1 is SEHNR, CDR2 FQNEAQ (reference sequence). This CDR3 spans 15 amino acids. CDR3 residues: CASSLWDYLQETQYF. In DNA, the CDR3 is TGTGCCAGCAGCCTTTGGGACTACTTGCAAGAGACCCAGTACTTC. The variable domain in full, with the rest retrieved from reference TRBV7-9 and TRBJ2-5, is DTGVSQNPRHKITKRGQNVTFRCDPISEHNRLYWYRQTLGQGPEFLTYFQNEAQLEKSRLLSDRFSAERPKGSFSTLEIQRTEQGDSAMYLCASSLWDYLQETQYFGPGTRLLVL.

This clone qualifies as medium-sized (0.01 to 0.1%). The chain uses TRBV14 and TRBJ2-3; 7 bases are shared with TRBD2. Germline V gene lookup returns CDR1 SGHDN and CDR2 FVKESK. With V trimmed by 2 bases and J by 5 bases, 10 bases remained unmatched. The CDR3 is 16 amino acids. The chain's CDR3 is CASSQRTGTNRDTQYF. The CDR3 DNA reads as TGTGCCAGCAGCCAAAGAACCGGGACTAATCGAGATACGCAGTATTTT.

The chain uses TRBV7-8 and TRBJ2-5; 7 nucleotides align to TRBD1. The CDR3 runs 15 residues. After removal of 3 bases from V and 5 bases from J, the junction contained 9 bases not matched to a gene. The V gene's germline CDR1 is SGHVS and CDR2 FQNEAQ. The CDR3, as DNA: TGTGCCAGCAGCTTTAAACAGGGGACAAGGGAGACCCAGTACTTC. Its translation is CASSFKQGTRETQYF.

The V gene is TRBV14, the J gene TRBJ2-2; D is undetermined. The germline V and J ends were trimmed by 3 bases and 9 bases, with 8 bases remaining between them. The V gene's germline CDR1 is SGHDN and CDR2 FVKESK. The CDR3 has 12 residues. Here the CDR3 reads CASSQVARELFF. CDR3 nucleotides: TGTGCCAGCAGCCAGGTGGCCAGGGAGCTGTTTTTT.

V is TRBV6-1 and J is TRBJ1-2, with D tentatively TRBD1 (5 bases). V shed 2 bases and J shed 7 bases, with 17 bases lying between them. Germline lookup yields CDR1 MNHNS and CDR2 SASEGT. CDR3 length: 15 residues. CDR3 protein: CASSESGGVVGGYTF. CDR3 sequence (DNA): TGTGCCAGCAGTGAATCCGGAGGGGTGGTGGGTGGCTACACCTTC.

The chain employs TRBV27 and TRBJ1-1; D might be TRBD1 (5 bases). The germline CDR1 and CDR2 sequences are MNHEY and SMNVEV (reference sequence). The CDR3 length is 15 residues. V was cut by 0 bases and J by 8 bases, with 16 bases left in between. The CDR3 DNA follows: TGTGCCAGCAGTTTATCCAATCCAGGGTTCTCAGAAGCTTTCTTT. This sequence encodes CASSLSNPGFSEAFF.

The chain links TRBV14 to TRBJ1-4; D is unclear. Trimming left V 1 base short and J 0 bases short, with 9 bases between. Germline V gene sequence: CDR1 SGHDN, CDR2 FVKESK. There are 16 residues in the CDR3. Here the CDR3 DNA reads TGTGCCAGCAGCCAAGCCTATACAGCAACTAATGAAAAACTGTTTTTT. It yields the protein CASSQAYTATNEKLFF.

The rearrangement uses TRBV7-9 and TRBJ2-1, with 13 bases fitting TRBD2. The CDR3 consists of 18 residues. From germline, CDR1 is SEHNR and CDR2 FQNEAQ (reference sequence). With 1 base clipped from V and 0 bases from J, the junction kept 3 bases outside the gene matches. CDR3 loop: CASSLEGLAGSSYNEQFF. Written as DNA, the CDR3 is TGTGCCAGCAGCTTAGAGGGACTAGCGGGGAGCTCCTACAATGAGCAGTTCTTC.

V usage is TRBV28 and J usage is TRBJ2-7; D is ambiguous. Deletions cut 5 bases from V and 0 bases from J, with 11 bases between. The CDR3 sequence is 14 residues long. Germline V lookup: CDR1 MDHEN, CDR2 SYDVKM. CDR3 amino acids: CASSIPLSSYEQYF. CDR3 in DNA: TGTGCCAGCAGTATCCCCCTGAGCTCCTACGAGCAGTACTTC.

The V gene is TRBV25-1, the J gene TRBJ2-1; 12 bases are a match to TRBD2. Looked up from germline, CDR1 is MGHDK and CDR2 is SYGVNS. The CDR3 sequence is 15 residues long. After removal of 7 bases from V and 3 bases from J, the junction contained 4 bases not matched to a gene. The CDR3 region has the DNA TGTGCCAGCACCGGGGGACTAGCGGGCTACAATGAGCAGTTCTTC. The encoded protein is CASTGGLAGYNEQFF.

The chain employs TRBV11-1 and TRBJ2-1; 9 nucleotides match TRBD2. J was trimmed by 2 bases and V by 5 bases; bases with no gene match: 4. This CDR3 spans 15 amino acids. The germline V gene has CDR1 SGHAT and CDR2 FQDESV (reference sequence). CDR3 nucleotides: TGTGCCAGCAGCGCTCTAGCGGGAACCTACAATGAGCAGTTCTTC. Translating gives CASSALAGTYNEQFF. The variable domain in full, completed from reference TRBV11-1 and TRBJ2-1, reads EAEVAQSPRYKITEKSQAVAFWCDPISGHATLYWYRQILGQGPELLVQFQDESVVDDSQLPKDRFSAERLKGVDSTLKIQPAELGDSAMYLCASSALAGTYNEQFFGPGTRLTVL.

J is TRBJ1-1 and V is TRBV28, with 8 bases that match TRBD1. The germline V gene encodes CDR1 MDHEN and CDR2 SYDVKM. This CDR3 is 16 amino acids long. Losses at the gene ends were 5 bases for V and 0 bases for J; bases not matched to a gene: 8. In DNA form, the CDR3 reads TGTGCCAGCAGTCCTTTAGGGACAGGCATGAACACTGAAGCTTTCTTT. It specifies CASSPLGTGMNTEAFF.

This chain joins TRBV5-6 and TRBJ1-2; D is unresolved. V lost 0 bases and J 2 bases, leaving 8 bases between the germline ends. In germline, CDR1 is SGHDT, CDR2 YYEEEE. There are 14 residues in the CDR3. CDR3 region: CASSLAGGNYGYTF. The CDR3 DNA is TGTGCCAGCAGCTTGGCCGGCGGGAACTATGGCTACACCTTC.

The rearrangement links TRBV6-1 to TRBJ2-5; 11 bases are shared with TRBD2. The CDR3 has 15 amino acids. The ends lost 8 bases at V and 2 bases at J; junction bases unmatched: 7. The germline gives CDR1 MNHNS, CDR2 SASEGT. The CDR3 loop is CASSAGTSGQETQYF. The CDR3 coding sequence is TGTGCCAGCTCGGCAGGGACTAGCGGACAAGAGACCCAGTACTTC.

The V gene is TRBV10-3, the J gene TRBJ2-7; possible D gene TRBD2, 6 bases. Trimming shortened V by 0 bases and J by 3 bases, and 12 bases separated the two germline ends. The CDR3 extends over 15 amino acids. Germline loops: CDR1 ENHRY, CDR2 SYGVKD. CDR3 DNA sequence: TGTGCCATCAGTGAGTCCAATCCGGGGGTCTACGAGCAGTACTTC. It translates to CAISESNPGVYEQYF.

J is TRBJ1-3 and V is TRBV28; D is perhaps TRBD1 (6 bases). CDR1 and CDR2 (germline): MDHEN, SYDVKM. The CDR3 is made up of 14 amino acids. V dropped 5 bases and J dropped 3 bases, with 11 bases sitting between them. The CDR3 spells CASSPGTLGNTIYF. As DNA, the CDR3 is TGTGCCAGCAGTCCCGGGACACTTGGAAACACCATATATTTT.

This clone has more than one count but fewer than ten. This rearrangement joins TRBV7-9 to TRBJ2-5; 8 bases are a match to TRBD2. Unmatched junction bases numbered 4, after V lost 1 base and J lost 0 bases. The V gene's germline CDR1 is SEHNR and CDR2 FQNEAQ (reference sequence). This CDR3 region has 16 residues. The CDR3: CASSLVASGYQETQYF. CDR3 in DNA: TGTGCCAGCAGCTTAGTGGCTAGCGGGTACCAAGAGACCCAGTACTTC.

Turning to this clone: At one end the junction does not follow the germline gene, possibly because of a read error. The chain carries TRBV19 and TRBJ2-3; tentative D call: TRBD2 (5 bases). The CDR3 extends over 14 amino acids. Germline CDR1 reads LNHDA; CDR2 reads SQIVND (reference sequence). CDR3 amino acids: CANSIGLATDTQYF. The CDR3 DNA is TGTGCCAATAGTATTGGCCTAGCCACAGATACGCAGTATTTT.

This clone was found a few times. The CDR3 DNA reads TGTGCCAGCAGTGAAGGGGAGGGCAGGCGAACCCGAAACACCATATATTTT. Translating it yields CASSEGEGRRTRNTIYF. The V call is TRBV6-1, the J call TRBJ1-3; the D is unclear. Per the germline V gene, CDR1 is MNHNS and CDR2 is SASEGT. Trimming removed 1 base at V and 5 bases at J, with 18 bases between. There are 17 residues in the CDR3.

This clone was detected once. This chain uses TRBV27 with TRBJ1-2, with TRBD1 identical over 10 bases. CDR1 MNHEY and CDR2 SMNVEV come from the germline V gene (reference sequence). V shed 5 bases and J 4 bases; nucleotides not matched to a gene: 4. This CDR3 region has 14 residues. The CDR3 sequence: CASSGTGVAYGYTF. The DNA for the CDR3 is TGTGCCAGCAGTGGGACAGGGGTTGCCTATGGCTACACCTTC.

Here the CDR3 reads CSVFRTGNTEAFF. CDR3 bases: TGCAGCGTTTTCCGGACAGGGAACACTGAAGCTTTCTTT. This sequence joins TRBV29-1 and TRBJ1-1; 7 nucleotides align to TRBD1. There are 13 residues in the CDR3. In germline, CDR1 is SQVTM, CDR2 ANQGSEA. Trimming cost V 5 bases and J 1 base; bases outside gene matches: 4. Supplemented by reference TRBV29-1 and TRBJ1-1, the full variable domain reads SAVISQKPSRDICQRGTSLTIQCQVDSQVTMMFWYRQQPGQSLTLIATANQGSEATYESGFVIDKFPISRPNLTFSTLTVSNMSPEDSSIYLCSVFRTGNTEAFFGQGTRLTVV.